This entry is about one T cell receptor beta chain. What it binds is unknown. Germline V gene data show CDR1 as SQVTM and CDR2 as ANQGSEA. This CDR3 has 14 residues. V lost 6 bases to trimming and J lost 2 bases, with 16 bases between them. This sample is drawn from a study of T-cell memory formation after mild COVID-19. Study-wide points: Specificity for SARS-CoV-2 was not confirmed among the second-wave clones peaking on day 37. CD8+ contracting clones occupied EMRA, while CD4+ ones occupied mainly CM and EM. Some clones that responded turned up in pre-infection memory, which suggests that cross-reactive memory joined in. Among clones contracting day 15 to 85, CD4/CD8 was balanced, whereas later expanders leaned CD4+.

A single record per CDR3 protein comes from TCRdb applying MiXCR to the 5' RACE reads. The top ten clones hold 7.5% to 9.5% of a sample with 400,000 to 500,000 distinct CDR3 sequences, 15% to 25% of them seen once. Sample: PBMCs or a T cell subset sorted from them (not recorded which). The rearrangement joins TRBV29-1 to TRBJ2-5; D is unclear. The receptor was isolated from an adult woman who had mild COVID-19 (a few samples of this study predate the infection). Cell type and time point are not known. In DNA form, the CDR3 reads TGCAGCGTACTATTGTCCAGAGCGCAAGAGACCCAGTACTTC. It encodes CSVLLSRAQETQYF.